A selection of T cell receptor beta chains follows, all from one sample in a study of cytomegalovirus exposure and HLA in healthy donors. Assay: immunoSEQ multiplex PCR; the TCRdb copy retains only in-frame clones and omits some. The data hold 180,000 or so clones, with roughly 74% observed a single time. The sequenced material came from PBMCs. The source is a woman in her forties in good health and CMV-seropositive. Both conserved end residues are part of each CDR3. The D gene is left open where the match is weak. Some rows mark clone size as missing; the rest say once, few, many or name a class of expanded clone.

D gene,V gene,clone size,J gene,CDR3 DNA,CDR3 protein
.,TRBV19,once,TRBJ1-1,TGTGCCAGTAGTATGGGAGGGTTCGCTGAAGCTTTCTTT,CASSMGGFAEAFF
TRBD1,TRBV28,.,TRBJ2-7,TGTGCCAGCAGCCCCGTGAGACAGGGGGCTGTCGAGCAGTACTTC,CASSPVRQGAVEQYF
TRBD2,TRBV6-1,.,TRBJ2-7,TGTGCCAGCAGAAGCCGGGCGGGAGGGTCCCACGAGCAGTACTTC,CASRSRAGGSHEQYF
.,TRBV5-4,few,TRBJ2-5,TGTGCCAGCAGTTCGGACAGCCAAGGGAGAGAGACCCAGTACTTC,CASSSDSQGRETQYF
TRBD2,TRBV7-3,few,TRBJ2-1,TGTGCCAGCAGCTCGACTAGCGGGACATACAATGAGCAGTTCTTC,CASSSTSGTYNEQFF
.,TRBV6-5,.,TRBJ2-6,TGTGCCAGCAGTTTCTCAGCGAGCTCTGGGGCCAACGTCCTGACTTTC,CASSFSASSGANVLTF
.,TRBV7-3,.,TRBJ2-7,TGTGCCAGCAGCCTAGGACTGTCCTACGAGCAGTACTTC,CASSLGLSYEQYF
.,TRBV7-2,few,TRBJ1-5,TGTGCCAGCAGCTTAGATTCCAGGCGGGGGCAGCCCCAGCATTTT,CASSLDSRRGQPQHF
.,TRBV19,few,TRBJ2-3,TGTGCCAGTAATCGAGACCGGGACTTCTCAAATCGGTATTTT,CASNRDRDFSNRYF
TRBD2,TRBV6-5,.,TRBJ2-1,TGTGCCAGCAGTTATGGGGGAGGGAAGATGAATGAGCAGTTCTTC,CASSYGGGKMNEQFF
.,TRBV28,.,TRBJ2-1,TGTGCCAGCAGTTTGGTGACTCCGGAAGTCCAGTTCTTC,CASSLVTPEVQFF
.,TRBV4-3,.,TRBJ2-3,TGCGCCAGCAGCCAAGGATCGCACTTCACAGATACGCAGTATTTT,CASSQGSHFTDTQYF
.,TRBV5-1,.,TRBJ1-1,TGCGCCAGCAGTCTGAGAGGAGGCACTGAAGCTTTCTTT,CASSLRGGTEAFF
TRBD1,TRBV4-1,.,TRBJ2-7,TGCGCCAGCAGCGCTGAGGGACAGAATTCCGACGAGCAGTACTTC,CASSAEGQNSDEQYF
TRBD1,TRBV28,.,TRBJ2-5,TGTGCCAGCAGTTTCACAGGGGAGGAGACCCAGTACTTC,CASSFTGEETQYF
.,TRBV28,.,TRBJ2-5,TGTGCCAGCAGCCCAGCGGGTCAGCAAGAGACCCAGTACTTC,CASSPAGQQETQYF
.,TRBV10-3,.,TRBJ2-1,TGTGCCATCAGTGGCGGCGGGGACAATGAGCAGTTCTTC,CAISGGGDNEQFF
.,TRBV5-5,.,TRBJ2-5,TGTGCCAGCAGCTTCAGACAGCCCAGAGAGACCCAGTACTTC,CASSFRQPRETQYF
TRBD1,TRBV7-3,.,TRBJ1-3,TGTGCCAGCAGCTTACCCCAGGGGGTATATGGAAACACCATATATTTT,CASSLPQGVYGNTIYF
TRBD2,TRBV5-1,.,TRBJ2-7,TGCGCCAGCAGCCAACCACGAGTAGGACTAGCGGGAGATCGGATCTACGAGCAGTACTTC,CASSQPRVGLAGDRIYEQYF
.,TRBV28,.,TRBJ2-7,TGTGCCAGCAGTTTATCGGCGTCCGGGTCCTACGAGCAGTACTTC,CASSLSASGSYEQYF
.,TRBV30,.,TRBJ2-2,TGTGCCTGGACAGGGGACACCGGGGAGCTGTTTTTT,CAWTGDTGELFF
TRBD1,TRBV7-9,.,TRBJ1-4,TGTGCCAGCGGCGGCAAGGACAGGGAGTACGAAAAACTGTTTTTT,CASGGKDREYEKLFF
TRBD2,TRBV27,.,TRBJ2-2,TGTGCCAGCAGGGCACTAGCGGGAGTTGCCGGGGAGCTGTTTTTT,CASRALAGVAGELFF
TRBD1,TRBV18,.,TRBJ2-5,TGTGCCAGCTCACCATCACAGGGGGGTGAGACCCAGTACTTC,CASSPSQGGETQYF
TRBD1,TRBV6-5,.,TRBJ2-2,TGTGCCAGCAGTAGGACAGGGTGGACCGGGGAGCTGTTTTTT,CASSRTGWTGELFF
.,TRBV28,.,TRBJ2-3,TGTGCCAGCAGGGGCGGGGACTCACGCACAGATACGCAGTATTTT,CASRGGDSRTDTQYF